These 24 T cell receptor beta chains originate from one sample sequenced in a study of T cell responses to AZD1222 COVID-19 vaccine. Profiling relied on immunoSEQ multiplex PCR, and the TCRdb table lists in-frame clones only, not all of them. The data hold roughly 150,000 clones, with roughly nine tenths observed a single time. Sequencing used peripheral blood, obtained on day 0 of AZD1222 vaccination. The receptors originated from an adult in good health.

J is TRBJ1-1 and V is TRBV3-1 (or the pseudogene TRBV3-2), with no clear D. The CDR3 contains 12 residues. The germline V gene encodes CDR1 LGHDT and CDR2 YNNKEL (reference sequence). Trimming took off 1 base at V and 4 bases at J, with 4 bases between the two ends. Here the CDR3 reads CASSQGTTEAFF. The CDR3 nucleotides are TGTGCCAGCAGCCAAGGTACCACTGAAGCTTTCTTT.

The V gene is TRBV13, the J gene TRBJ1-2, with D maybe TRBD1 (5 bases). Germline assignment: CDR1 PRHDT and CDR2 FYEKMQ (reference sequence). Deletions cut 5 bases from V and 7 bases from J, with 20 bases between. The CDR3 is made up of 15 amino acids. CDR3 amino acids: CASSPKGTALGGYTF. The CDR3 coding sequence is TGTGCCAGCAGCCCGAAAGGGACGGCCCTGGGTGGCTACACCTTC.

The chain couples TRBV6-1 to TRBJ1-6, with D perhaps TRBD1 (5 bases). The CDR3 is made up of 17 amino acids. V was cut by 0 bases and J by 5 bases, with 14 bases left in between. Germline V gene data show CDR1 as MNHNS and CDR2 as SASEGT. The CDR3 DNA follows: TGTGCCAGCAGTGAAGCCGTTGGGACCGCGAATAATTCACCCCTCCACTTT. It codes for CASSEAVGTANNSPLHF.

The rearrangement joins TRBV5-5 to TRBJ1-2, with D possibly matching TRBD1 (5 bases). The ends were cut back, 0 bases at V and 4 bases at J, with 13 bases in the middle. The germline V gene encodes CDR1 SGHKS and CDR2 YYEKEE (reference sequence). The CDR3 totals 15 residues. DNA of the CDR3: TGTGCCAGCAGCTTGGTGGCAGGGAGCCTCTATGGCTACACCTTC. Encoded protein: CASSLVAGSLYGYTF.

The gene calls are TRBV7-3 and TRBJ2-1; D remains unclear. V lost 5 bases, J lost 0 bases, and 5 bases lay in between. Per the germline V gene, CDR1 is SGHTA and CDR2 is FQGTGA. This CDR3 has 13 residues. CDR3 amino acids: CASSTSSYNEQFF. In DNA, the CDR3 is TGTGCCAGCAGCACAAGCTCCTACAATGAGCAGTTCTTC.

V is TRBV5-4 and J is TRBJ2-7, with 10 bases identical to TRBD2. V dropped 1 base and J dropped 6; count of bases not matched to a gene: 10. Germline V CDR1 and CDR2: SGHNT, YYREEE (reference sequence). The CDR3 is 16 residues long. In nucleotides, the CDR3 is TGTGCCAGCAGCTTGAGGGGTACTAGCGGGGCTGGCGAGCAGTACGTC. Encoded protein: CASSLRGTSGAGEQYV.

In DNA form, the CDR3 reads TGTGCCAGCAGAGGGGTTAGTTCAGGATCCACCGGGGAGCTGTTTTTT. As protein: CASRGVSSGSTGELFF. The chain has TRBV9 and TRBJ2-2, with D perhaps matching TRBD1 (5 bases). Germline lookup yields CDR1 SGDLS and CDR2 YYNGEE. Between the trimmed V and J ends, which lost 5 bases and 4 bases, there was a span of 18 bases. The CDR3 consists of 16 residues.

V and J are TRBV5-1 and TRBJ2-1; D is possibly TRBD1 (5 bases). The CDR3 loop spans 12 amino acids. Germline lookup yields CDR1 SGHRS and CDR2 YFSETQ. V shed 0 bases and J shed 7 bases, with 5 bases lying between them. CDR3 residues: CASSLAGNEQFF. DNA of the CDR3: TGCGCCAGCAGCTTGGCAGGGAATGAGCAGTTCTTC. The full variable domain, rest sourced from reference TRBV5-1 and TRBJ2-1, is KAGVTQTPRYLIKTRGQQVTLSCSPISGHRSVSWYQQTPGQGLQFLFEYFSETQRNKGNFPGRFSGRQFSNSRSEMNVSTLELGDSALYLCASSLAGNEQFFGPGTRLTVL.

V is TRBV4-3 and J is TRBJ2-7, with D unclear. Trimming left V 0 bases short and J 3 bases short, with 15 bases between. The germline CDR1 and CDR2 sequences are LGHNA and YSLEER. The CDR3 spans 16 residues. The DNA for the CDR3 is TGCGCCAGCAGCCAAGATTGGGTTCGCGCCGGCTACGAGCAGTACTTC. It yields the protein CASSQDWVRAGYEQYF.

V and J are TRBV6-6 and TRBJ1-3; D is uncertain. CDR1 and CDR2 (germline): MNHNY, SVGAGI (reference sequence). This CDR3 region has 14 residues. The V gene lost 0 bases and the J gene lost 6 bases, with 9 bases spanning the gap. CDR3 in amino acids: CASSYSTFANTIYF. For the CDR3, the DNA is TGTGCCAGCAGTTACTCGACTTTCGCAAACACCATATATTTT.

The J gene is TRBJ1-6, the V gene TRBV7-9, with no clear D. Trimming took 3 bases from V and 14 from J, leaving 14 bases between them. CDR3 size: 13 residues. In germline, CDR1 is SEHNR, CDR2 FQNEAQ (reference sequence). The CDR3 bases are TGTGCCAGCAGCTTCGATCCCGACCAATCCCTCCACTTT. This translates into CASSFDPDQSLHF.

The chain employs TRBV29-1 and TRBJ2-6, with no clear D. From germline, CDR1 is SQVTM and CDR2 ANQGSEA. Trimming left V 7 bases short and J 0 bases short, with 10 bases between. The CDR3 runs 14 residues. CDR3 amino acids: CSGTPNSGANVLTF. In DNA form, the CDR3 reads TGCAGCGGGACCCCTAACTCTGGGGCCAACGTCCTGACTTTC.

This chain connects TRBV9 to TRBJ2-3; perhaps D is TRBD1 or TRBD2 (6 bases each). In germline, CDR1 is SGDLS, CDR2 YYNGEE. Trimming took off 3 bases at V and 5 bases at J, with 16 bases between the two ends. The CDR3 contains 15 residues. In DNA form, the CDR3 reads TGTGCCAGCAGCGGGTCAGTAGGGGGGCAAGATACGCAGTATTTT. It translates to CASSGSVGGQDTQYF.

The rearrangement links TRBV6-5 to TRBJ1-2; D ambiguous. CDR1 and CDR2 from the germline V gene are MNHEY and SVGAGI. The V gene lost 6 bases and the J gene lost 3 bases, with 8 bases spanning the gap. The CDR3 totals 12 residues. For the CDR3, the DNA is TGTGCCAGCAGCAACTTAGACTATGGCTACACCTTC. The encoded protein is CASSNLDYGYTF.

The rearrangement uses TRBV6-1 and TRBJ1-2, with D unresolved. This CDR3 is built from 14 residues. From germline, CDR1 is MNHNS and CDR2 SASEGT. With 1 base removed from V and 4 bases from J, the gap between germline ends came to 10 bases. This chain's CDR3 is CASSEGTGSYGYTF. Written as DNA, the CDR3 is TGTGCCAGCAGTGAAGGTACGGGCAGCTATGGCTACACCTTC.

This clone was seen only once. The chain joins TRBV5-4 to TRBJ2-7; D perhaps matches TRBD2 (6 bases). The germline V gene has CDR1 SGHNT and CDR2 YYREEE (reference sequence). The CDR3 runs 14 residues. The V gene lost 2 bases and the J gene lost 1 base, with 10 bases spanning the gap. The DNA of the CDR3 is TGTGCCAGCAGCTTAATGGGGGGTTCCTACGAGCAGTACGTC. It is translated as CASSLMGGSYEQYV.

The gene calls are TRBV2 and TRBJ2-7; D call uncertain. There are 12 residues in the CDR3. V dropped 6 bases and J dropped 1 base, with 7 bases sitting between them. CDR1 and CDR2 from the germline V gene are SNHLY and FYNNEI. The CDR3 nucleotides read TGTGCCAGCAGGAGCCTGTCCTACGAGCAGTACGTC. Residues: CASRSLSYEQYV.

This chain joins TRBV28 and TRBJ2-7, with TRBD1 identical over 7 bases. Germline trimming cut 2 bases from V and 3 bases from J; bases unmatched to any gene: 4. The germline gives CDR1 MDHEN, CDR2 SYDVKM. This CDR3 contains 14 residues. The CDR3 nucleotides are TGTGCCAGCAGTTTACTTAGGGGGCTCTACGAGCAGTACTTC. Amino acids: CASSLLRGLYEQYF.

The chain couples TRBV7-8 to TRBJ1-2; TRBD1 is a possible D gene (5 bases). The germline V gene has CDR1 SGHVS and CDR2 FQNEAQ. The CDR3 runs to 16 residues. Trimming stripped 1 base from V and 5 bases from J, with 17 bases between. The CDR3 bases are TGTGCCAGCAGCTTAGAGGTGGGCAGGGTTCGGTATGGCTACACCTTC. This codes for CASSLEVGRVRYGYTF.

The chain joins TRBV4-1 to TRBJ2-7; D call uncertain. V was cut by 4 bases and J by 7 bases, with 17 bases left in between. The CDR3 totals 14 residues. In germline, CDR1 is MGHRA, CDR2 YSYEKL. The DNA for the CDR3 is TGCGCCAGCAGCCCTCTCGTGGCAGCCCGGGAGCAGTACTTC. Translating it yields CASSPLVAAREQYF.

The chain combines TRBV7-3 with TRBJ2-3; 7 bases agree with TRBD2. Trimming at V came to 5 bases and at J to 5 bases, leaving 7 bases not matched to a gene. The germline gives CDR1 SGHTA, CDR2 FQGTGA. This CDR3 region has 14 residues. The CDR3 loop reads CASSPGGPGDTQYF. The CDR3 bases are TGTGCCAGCAGCCCGGGGGGTCCGGGAGATACGCAGTATTTT.

This chain links TRBV18 with TRBJ2-7; 8 bases align to TRBD1. This CDR3 has 15 amino acids. J gave up 2 bases and V 5 bases, and 8 bases lay outside the gene matches. Germline V CDR1 and CDR2: KGHSH, LQKENI. DNA for the CDR3: TGTGCCAGCTCAACGGGGACAGGAACTACCTACGAGCAGTACGTC. It codes for CASSTGTGTTYEQYV.

The J gene is TRBJ2-2, the V gene TRBV6-5; a weak D match, TRBD2 (6 bases). The CDR3 contains 15 residues. Germline V gene lookup returns CDR1 MNHEY and CDR2 SVGAGI. Trimming removed 1 base at V and 1 base at J, with 7 bases between. The CDR3 DNA is TGTGCCAGCAGTTACTGGACTATGAACACCGGGGAGCTGTTTTTT. Translation gives CASSYWTMNTGELFF.

V and J are TRBV4-3 and TRBJ2-6; either TRBD1 or TRBD2 may supply D (5 bases each). V dropped 0 bases and J dropped 4 bases, with 10 bases sitting between them. The CDR3 length is 16 residues. From germline, CDR1 is LGHNA and CDR2 YSLEER. CDR3 nucleotide sequence: TGCGCCAGCAGCCAAGAAGAGGGGTCCGGGGCCAACGTCCTGACTTTC. The encoded protein is CASSQEEGSGANVLTF.